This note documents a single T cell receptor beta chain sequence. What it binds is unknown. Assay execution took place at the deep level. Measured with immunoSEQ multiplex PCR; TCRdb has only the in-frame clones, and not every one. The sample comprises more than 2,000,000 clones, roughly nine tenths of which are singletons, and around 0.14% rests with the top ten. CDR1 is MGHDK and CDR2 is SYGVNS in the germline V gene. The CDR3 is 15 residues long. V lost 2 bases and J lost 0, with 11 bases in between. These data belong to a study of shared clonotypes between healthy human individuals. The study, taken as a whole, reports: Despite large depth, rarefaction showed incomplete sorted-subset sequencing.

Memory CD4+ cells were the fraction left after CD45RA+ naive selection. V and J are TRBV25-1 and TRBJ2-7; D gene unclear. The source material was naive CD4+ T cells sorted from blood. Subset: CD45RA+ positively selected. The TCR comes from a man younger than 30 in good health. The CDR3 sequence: CASSETRISSYEQYF. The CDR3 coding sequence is TGTGCCAGCAGTGAAACACGTATTAGCTCCTACGAGCAGTACTTC.